Below, 18 T cell receptor beta chains from the same sample are listed, as sequenced in a study of read filtering for tumor transcriptome and immune sequencing. Molecular barcoded adaptors covering alpha/delta and beta/gamma chains were used on roughly 370 ng RNA. TCRdb reprocessed the reads with MiXCR, giving one entry per CDR3 protein. Of 60,000 or so distinct CDR3 sequences detected, around 19% appear once; the ten largest clones hold about a tenth. The sample was a population of CD138-negative cells sorted from bone marrow. Source of these receptors: a donor at least 40 years old with multiple myeloma.

This clonotype appeared a few times. V usage is TRBV5-6 and J usage is TRBJ1-1; no clear D. Trimming pared 4 bases from V and 5 bases from J, leaving 9 bases between. The CDR3 contains 12 residues. The germline CDR1 and CDR2 sequences are SGHDT and YYEEEE. The CDR3 spells CASSGGGTEAFF. CDR3 nucleotide sequence: TGTGCCAGCAGCGGTGGTGGGACTGAAGCTTTCTTT.

Comments on this clonotype: A single base is all that separates this from a far larger clone, so a read error is likely. The CDR3: CASSLVTSGNNKQFF. CDR3 nucleotide sequence: TGTGCCAGCAGCTTAGTTACTAGCGGCAACAATAAGCAGTTCTTC. The rearrangement joins TRBV11-1 to TRBJ2-1; 8 bases map to TRBD2. The V gene's germline CDR1 is SGHAT and CDR2 FQDESV (reference sequence). This CDR3 is built from 15 residues. The variable domain in full, with the rest retrieved from reference TRBV11-1 and TRBJ2-1, is EAEVAQSPRYKITEKSQAVAFWCDPISGHATLYWYRQILGQGPELLVQFQDESVVDDSQLPKDRFSAERLKGVDSTLKIQPAELGDSAMYLCASSLVTSGNNKQFFGPGTRLTVL.

This clonotype came up many times. This chain uses TRBV2 with TRBJ2-3; D is unclear. The CDR3 covers 14 residues. Germline assignment: CDR1 SNHLY and CDR2 FYNNEI. Trimming pared 5 bases from V and 7 bases from J, leaving 16 bases between. This CDR3 is CASSPVSPLNTQYF. CDR3 in DNA: TGTGCCAGCAGTCCCGTATCTCCGTTGAATACGCAGTATTTT.

This clonotype showed up many times. V gene TRBV5-1 combines with J gene TRBJ1-5; 7 bases match TRBD1. The CDR3 is made up of 12 amino acids. Germline V lookup: CDR1 SGHRS, CDR2 YFSETQ. Losses at the gene ends were 9 bases for V and 5 bases for J; bases not matched to a gene: 5. CDR3 amino acids: CATTGMDQPQHF. The CDR3 bases are TGCGCCACGACAGGGATGGATCAGCCCCAGCATTTT.

A remark on this clonotype: A much larger clone is a single base away; this may be a read error. This sequence joins TRBV20-1 and TRBJ1-3; TRBD1 matches 8 bases. Germline CDR1 is DFQATT and CDR2 is SNEGSKA (reference sequence). This CDR3 has 14 amino acids. For the CDR3, the DNA is TGCAGTGCCGTCCGACAGGGGACTGGAAACGCCATATATTTT. Protein: CSAVRQGTGNAIYF.

This clonotype was seen many times. This chain connects TRBV20-1 to TRBJ1-6; 8 bases map to TRBD1. The V gene's germline CDR1 is DFQATT and CDR2 SNEGSKA (reference sequence). V shed 3 bases and J 5 bases; nucleotides not matched to a gene: 6. This CDR3 comprises 15 residues. The CDR3 reads CSARGQGANNSPLHF. CDR3 nucleotide sequence: TGCAGTGCTAGGGGGCAGGGGGCGAATAATTCACCCCTCCACTTT.

Comment on this clonotype: A read error may explain this, as a much larger clone is one base away. CDR3 coding DNA: TGTGCCAGCACCTCCTTGAGGGGCCCATCGTACGAGCAGTACTTC. Translated, it gives CASTSLRGPSYEQYF. V gene TRBV11-2 combines with J gene TRBJ2-7; the D call may be TRBD1 or TRBD2 (5 bases each). Germline CDR1 SGHAT, CDR2 FQNNGV. The ends were cut back, 7 bases at V and 4 bases at J, with 20 bases in the middle. The CDR3 has 15 amino acids.

In regard to this clonotype: This clone may be a read error of a much larger clone one base away. The rearrangement uses TRBV20-1 and TRBJ2-2, with D possibly being TRBD1 (5 bases). Germline V gives CDR1 DFQATT, CDR2 SNEGSKA (reference sequence). V was trimmed by 3 bases and J by 4 bases, leaving 21 bases between them. The CDR3 spans 17 residues. CDR3 amino acids: CSASISTAPVGTGELFF. CDR3 sequence (DNA): TGCAGTGCTAGTATCTCGACAGCCCCCGTTGGCACCGGGGAGCTGTTTTTT.

This clonotype was counted many times. The V gene is TRBV29-1, the J gene TRBJ2-3, with 8 bases fitting TRBD1. The CDR3 covers 14 residues. After removal of 3 bases from V and 10 bases from J, the junction contained 12 bases not matched to a gene. The germline V gene has CDR1 SQVTM and CDR2 ANQGSEA. The CDR3 DNA sequence: TGCAGCGTTGAGGGGGGACAGGATGGTTTTGCGCAGTATTTT. The encoded protein is CSVEGGQDGFAQYF.

This clonotype was counted at least ten times. This chain connects TRBV4-1 to TRBJ2-2; 8 nucleotides match TRBD2. Germline lookup yields CDR1 MGHRA and CDR2 YSYEKL. The CDR3 is 17 amino acids. V shed 1 base and J 0 bases; nucleotides not matched to a gene: 4. The DNA for the CDR3 is TGCGCCAGCAGCCAAGGGCAGGGACTAGCGAACACCGGGGAGCTGTTTTTT. This codes for CASSQGQGLANTGELFF.

This clonotype was picked up many times. The rearrangement links TRBV5-1 to TRBJ1-6; 7 bases match TRBD1. V shed 4 bases, J shed 15 bases, and the junction held 13 bases outside the gene matches. Germline assignment: CDR1 SGHRS and CDR2 YFSETQ. The CDR3 has 14 residues. The DNA of the CDR3 is TGCGCCAGCAGCATGGTTGGACAGGACTCCGTCCTCCACTTT. It encodes CASSMVGQDSVLHF.

On this clonotype itself: One base away lies a much larger clone, so this may be a sequencing read error. The CDR3 end shows no conserved phenylalanine or tryptophan, and so a read error is likely. CDR3: CASSLTTDEQFL. The CDR3 DNA is TGTGCCAGCAGCTTAACGACGGATGAGCAGTTCCTC. V and J are TRBV11-2 and TRBJ2-1; D call uncertain. Trimming left V 2 bases short and J 8 bases short, with 7 bases between. The CDR3 runs to 12 residues. Germline values: CDR1 SGHAT, CDR2 FQNNGV.

The table lists this clonotype with many counts. The gene calls are TRBV7-6 and TRBJ2-5, with D perhaps matching TRBD1 (6 bases). This CDR3 comprises 14 residues. Germline CDR1 SGHVS, CDR2 FNYEAQ. V lost 6 bases to trimming and J lost 5 bases, with 16 bases between them. CDR3 nucleotide sequence: TGTGCCAGCAGGCTTGGAACAGGGCGGGAGACCCAGTACTTC. Translating it yields CASRLGTGRETQYF.

This clonotype was seen many times. The V and J genes are TRBV19 and TRBJ1-1; D unclear. Germline CDR1 is LNHDA and CDR2 is SQIVND (reference sequence). The CDR3 is made up of 14 amino acids. The V gene lost 2 bases and the J gene lost 2 bases, with 9 bases spanning the gap. The CDR3 sequence: CASSIRWTNTEAFF. In DNA, the CDR3 is TGTGCCAGTAGTATAAGATGGACCAACACTGAAGCTTTCTTT.

The table lists this clonotype with many counts. V usage is TRBV2 and J usage is TRBJ2-5, with 8 positions matching TRBD1. Germline V gene sequence: CDR1 SNHLY, CDR2 FYNNEI. Trimming removed 2 bases from V and 6 bases from J; junction bases left unmatched: 5. The CDR3 loop spans 14 amino acids. CDR3 in amino acids: CASSERDRRQTQYF. In DNA, the CDR3 is TGTGCCAGCAGTGAACGGGACAGGAGACAGACCCAGTACTTC.

This clonotype was seen many times. This sequence joins TRBV20-1 and TRBJ2-1; the D gene is possibly TRBD1 (5 bases). The CDR3 extends over 15 amino acids. The germline V and J ends were trimmed by 6 bases and 5 bases, with 20 bases remaining between them. Germline lookup yields CDR1 DFQATT and CDR2 SNEGSKA (reference sequence). The CDR3 DNA is TGCAGTGCAATAGTGCCCCCAGGGTCTCACAATGAGCAGTTCTTC. Protein sequence: CSAIVPPGSHNEQFF.

Note on this clonotype: A read error is possible here, since a much larger clone lies one base away. The chain is built from TRBV7-9 and TRBJ1-4; no clear D gene. CDR3 length: 16 residues. The germline CDR1 and CDR2 sequences are SEHNR and FQNEAQ (reference sequence). The germline V and J ends were trimmed by 5 bases and 0 bases, with 13 bases remaining between them. DNA of the CDR3: TGTGCCAGCAGCCCCGCCGGAGTTGCAACTAATGAAAAACTGTTTTTT. It is translated as CASSPAGVATNEKLFF. The full variable domain, with the rest looked up from reference TRBV7-9 and TRBJ1-4, is DTGVSQNPRHKITKRGQNVTFRCDPISEHNRLYWYRQTLGQGPEFLTYFQNEAQLEKSRLLSDRFSAERPKGSFSTLEIQRTEQGDSAMYLCASSPAGVATNEKLFFGSGTQLSVL.

This chain uses TRBV5-1 with TRBJ1-1; unclear D gene. CDR1 is SGHRS and CDR2 is YFSETQ in the germline V gene. The CDR3 loop spans 13 amino acids. V was clipped by 2 bases and J by 3 bases, with 8 bases between them. For the CDR3, the DNA is TGCGCCAGCAGCTTTGACTTGGACACTGAAGCTTTCTTT. This gives the protein CASSFDLDTEAFF.